The TCR beta chain described here comes from a study of tumor-infiltrating lymphocytes in primary liver carcinoma. The table lists this clonotype with a few counts. With a constant-region primer, TCR beta cDNA was made from approximately 500 ng of total RNA. Employing slightly modified ARM-PCR, three nested multiplex PCR rounds were run, and these gave rise to the TCR beta libraries. Rounds one and two of PCR, each of roughly 10 cycles, were primed with TRBV1-TRBV30 forward primers and a C-beta reverse primer. TCRdb called the multiplex PCR reads again in MiXCR, with one record for every CDR3 protein. Of about 180,000 distinct CDR3 sequences listed, 60% are singletons. RNA was extracted from whole blood without cell sorting, alongside germline DNA. Germline V gene lookup returns CDR1 SGHNT and CDR2 YYREEE (reference sequence). V gave up 4 bases and J gave up 2 bases; unmatched junction bases: 3. The CDR3 contains 15 residues.

The sample taken for sequencing was peripheral blood. The V call is TRBV5-4, the J call TRBJ2-7; 13 positions match TRBD2. The clonotype originates from a middle-aged man with primary liver carcinoma and hepatitis B virus infection. The CDR3 sequence: CASSPLAGGPYEQYF. In DNA, the CDR3 is TGTGCCAGCAGCCCACTAGCGGGAGGGCCCTACGAGCAGTACTTC.